This record concerns one TCR beta chain sequence. This entry is derived from a study of ipilimumab plus nivolumab after autologous stem cell transplantation. Trimming took 2 bases from V and 1 from J, leaving 18 bases between them. CDR3 length equals 18 residues. CDR1 is LGHNA, CDR2 YNFKEQ, per germline. Starting 14 to 28 days after autologous transplant, ipilimumab 1 mg/kg was given. Profiled with immunoSEQ multiplex PCR; TCRdb holds only in-frame clones, not every one. The repertoire holds some 17,000 clones, with more than 70% as singletons. The sequence derives from a male donor with diffuse large B-cell lymphoma. The specimen was PBMCs, collected in a trial of ipilimumab plus nivolumab as post-transplant consolidation. V gene TRBV4-2 combines with J gene TRBJ1-5; perhaps TRBD1 as D (6 bases). The CDR3 DNA is TGTGCCAGCAGCCAACCTCAGCAGGGGTTCTTGAGCAATCAGCCCCAGCATTTT. This sequence encodes CASSQPQQGFLSNQPQHF.